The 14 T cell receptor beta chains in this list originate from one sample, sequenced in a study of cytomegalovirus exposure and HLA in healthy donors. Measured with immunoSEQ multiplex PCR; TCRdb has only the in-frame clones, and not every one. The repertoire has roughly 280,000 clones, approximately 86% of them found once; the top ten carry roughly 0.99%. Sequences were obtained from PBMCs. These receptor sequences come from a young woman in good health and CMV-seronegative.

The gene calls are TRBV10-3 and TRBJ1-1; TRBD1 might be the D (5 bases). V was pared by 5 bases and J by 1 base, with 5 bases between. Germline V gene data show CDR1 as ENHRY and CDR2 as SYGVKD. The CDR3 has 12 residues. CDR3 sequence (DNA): TGTGCCATCAGTCAGGGGAACACTGAAGCTTTCTTT. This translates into CAISQGNTEAFF.

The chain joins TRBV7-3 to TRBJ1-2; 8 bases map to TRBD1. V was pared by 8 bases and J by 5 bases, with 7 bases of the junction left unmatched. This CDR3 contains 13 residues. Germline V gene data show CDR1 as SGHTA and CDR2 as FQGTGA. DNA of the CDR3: TGTGCCAGCGGGGCAGGGGGCCTATATGGCTACACCTTC. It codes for CASGAGGLYGYTF.

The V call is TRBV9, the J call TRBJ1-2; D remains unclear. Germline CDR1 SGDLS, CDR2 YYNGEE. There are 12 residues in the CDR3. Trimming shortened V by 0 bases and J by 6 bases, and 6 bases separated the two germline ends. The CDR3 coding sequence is TGTGCCAGCAGCGTAGGAGGCCATGGCTACACCTTC. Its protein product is CASSVGGHGYTF.

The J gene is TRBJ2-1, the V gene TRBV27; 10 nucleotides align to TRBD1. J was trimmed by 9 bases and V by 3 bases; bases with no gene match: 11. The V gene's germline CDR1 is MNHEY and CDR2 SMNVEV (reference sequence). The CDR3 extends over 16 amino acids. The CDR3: CASSLLRDRGLSEQFF. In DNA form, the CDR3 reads TGTGCCAGCAGTTTGTTAAGGGACAGGGGTTTAAGTGAGCAGTTCTTC.

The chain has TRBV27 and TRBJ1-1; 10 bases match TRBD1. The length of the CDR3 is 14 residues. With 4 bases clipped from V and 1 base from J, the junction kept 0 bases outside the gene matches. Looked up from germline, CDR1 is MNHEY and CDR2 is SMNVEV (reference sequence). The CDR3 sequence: CASSWDRGNTEAFF. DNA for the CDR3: TGTGCCAGCAGTTGGGACAGGGGGAACACTGAAGCTTTCTTT.

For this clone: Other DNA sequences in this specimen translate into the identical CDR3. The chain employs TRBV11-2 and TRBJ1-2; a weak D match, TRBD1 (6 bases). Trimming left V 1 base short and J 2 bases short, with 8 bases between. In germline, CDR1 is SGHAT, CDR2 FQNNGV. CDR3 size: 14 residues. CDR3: CASSLGTGNYGYTF. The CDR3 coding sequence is TGTGCCAGCAGCTTAGGTACAGGGAACTATGGCTACACCTTC.

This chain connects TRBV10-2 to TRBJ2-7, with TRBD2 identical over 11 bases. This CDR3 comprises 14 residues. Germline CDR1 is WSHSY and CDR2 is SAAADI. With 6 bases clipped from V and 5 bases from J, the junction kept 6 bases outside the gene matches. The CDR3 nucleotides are TGCGCCAGCAGCTCTAGCGGGGGGTCCAACGAGCAGTACTTC. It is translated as CASSSSGGSNEQYF.

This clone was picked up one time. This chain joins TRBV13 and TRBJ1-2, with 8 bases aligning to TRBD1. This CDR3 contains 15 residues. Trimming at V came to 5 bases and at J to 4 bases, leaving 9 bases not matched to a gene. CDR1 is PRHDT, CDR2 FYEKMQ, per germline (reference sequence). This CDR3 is CASSTRQGSRYGYTF. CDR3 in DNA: TGTGCCAGCAGCACCAGACAGGGGTCACGCTATGGCTACACCTTC. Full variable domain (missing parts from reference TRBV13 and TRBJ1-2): AAGVIQSPRHLIKEKRETATLKCYPIPRHDTVYWYQQGPGQDPQFLISFYEKMQSDKGSIPDRFSAQQFSDYHSELNMSSLELGDSALYFCASSTRQGSRYGYTFGSGTRLTVV.

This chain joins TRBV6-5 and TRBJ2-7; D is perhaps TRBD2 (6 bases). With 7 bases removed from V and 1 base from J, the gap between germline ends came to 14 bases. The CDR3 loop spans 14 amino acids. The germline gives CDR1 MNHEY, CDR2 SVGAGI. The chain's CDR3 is CASIKSSGSYEQYF. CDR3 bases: TGTGCCAGCATTAAAAGTAGCGGATCCTACGAGCAGTACTTC.

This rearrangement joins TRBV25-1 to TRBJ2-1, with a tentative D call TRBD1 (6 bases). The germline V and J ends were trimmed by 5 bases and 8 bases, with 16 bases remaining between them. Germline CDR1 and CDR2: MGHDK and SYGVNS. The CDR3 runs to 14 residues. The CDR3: CASSSRQGIDEQFF. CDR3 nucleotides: TGTGCCAGCAGTTCGCGGCAGGGGATAGATGAGCAGTTCTTC.

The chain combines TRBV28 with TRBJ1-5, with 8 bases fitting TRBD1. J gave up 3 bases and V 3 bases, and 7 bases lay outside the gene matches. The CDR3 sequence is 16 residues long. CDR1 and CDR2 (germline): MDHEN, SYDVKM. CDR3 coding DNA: TGTGCCAGCAGTTTTGGGGGGACAGGAAACAATCAGCCCCAGCATTTT. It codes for CASSFGGTGNNQPQHF.

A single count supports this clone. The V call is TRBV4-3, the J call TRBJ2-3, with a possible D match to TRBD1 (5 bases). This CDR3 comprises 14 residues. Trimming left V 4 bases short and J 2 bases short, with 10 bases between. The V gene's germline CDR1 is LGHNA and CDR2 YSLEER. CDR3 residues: CASSPGGHTDTQYF. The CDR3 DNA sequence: TGCGCCAGCAGCCCTGGTGGACACACAGATACGCAGTATTTT.

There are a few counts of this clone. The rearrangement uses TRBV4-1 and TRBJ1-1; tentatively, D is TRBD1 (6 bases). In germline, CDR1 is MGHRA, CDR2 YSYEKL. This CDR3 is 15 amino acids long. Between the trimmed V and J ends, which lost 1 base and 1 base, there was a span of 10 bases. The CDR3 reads CASSQVTGGNTEAFF. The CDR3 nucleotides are TGCGCCAGCAGCCAAGTGACAGGTGGGAACACTGAAGCTTTCTTT.

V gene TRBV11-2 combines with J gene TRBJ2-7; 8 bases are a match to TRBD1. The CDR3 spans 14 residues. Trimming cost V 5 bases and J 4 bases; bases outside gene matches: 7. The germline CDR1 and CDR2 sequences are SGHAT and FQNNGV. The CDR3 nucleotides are TGTGCCAGCAGCCTTGCAGGGGGCCCGTACGAGCAGTACTTC. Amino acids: CASSLAGGPYEQYF. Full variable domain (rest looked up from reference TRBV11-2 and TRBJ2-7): EAGVAQSPRYKIIEKRQSVAFWCNPISGHATLYWYQQILGQGPKLLIQFQNNGVVDDSQLPKDRFSAERLKGVDSTLKIQPAKLEDSAVYLCASSLAGGPYEQYFGPGTRLTVT.